Only a few counts were recorded for the clone carrying this TCR beta chain. Its antigen is not identified. This specimen comes from a study of T cell repertoires in cytomegalovirus infection. Overall study: Carrying CMV and the relevant HLA type showed in public TCR beta signatures. General study results and limits: It was HLA-C-restricted CMV-specific TCR beta clonotypes that dominated the response ex vivo.

CDR3 size: 15 residues. Germline V gives CDR1 SGHVS, CDR2 FNYEAQ. V shed 6 bases and J 2 bases; nucleotides not matched to a gene: 9. TCRdb fed the reads into MiXCR, producing one record per CDR3 protein. This table holds fewer than 1,000,000 distinct CDR3 sequences, approximately 31% found once. The rearrangement uses TRBV7-6 and TRBJ1-2; 7 nucleotides align to TRBD1. This clonotype was obtained from a human donor in good health (CMV status not recorded). Some clones in this sample may be carry-over from other donors' samples. The sample consisted of cultured CD8+ T cells from PBMCs, taken from culture after CMV antigen stimulation. The CDR3 nucleotides read TGTGCCAGCAGTCTAACAGGGGATCCAAACTATGGCTACACCTTC. This sequence encodes CASSLTGDPNYGYTF.